One and the same sample provided the 30 T cell receptor beta chains below, sequenced in a study of technical replicates of blood from a few donors. Using immunoSEQ multiplex PCR, the repertoire was profiled, and TCRdb retains in-frame clones only, with some absent. The sample lists under 95,000 clones, approximately 94% occurring once. Material: T cells isolated from PBMCs. The receptors originated from a human donor in good health.

This clone turned up a few times. The CDR3 region is CASSPRTGGYGYTF. CDR3 coding DNA: TGCGCCAGCAGCCCACGGACAGGTGGCTATGGCTACACCTTC. The gene calls are TRBV5-1 and TRBJ1-2, with 7 bases matching TRBD1. Germline V gene sequence: CDR1 SGHRS, CDR2 YFSETQ. This CDR3 region has 14 residues. V lost 4 bases to trimming and J lost 4 bases; unmatched junction nucleotides: 7.

The chain joins TRBV29-1 to TRBJ1-2; D is undetermined. The CDR3 has 13 residues. Trimming took off 4 bases at V and 3 bases at J, with 12 bases between the two ends. Germline V lookup: CDR1 SQVTM, CDR2 ANQGSEA. CDR3 bases: TGCAGCGTTGCTCGGTGGGCAGACTATGGCTACACCTTC. Translation: CSVARWADYGYTF.

The CDR3 loop reads CASSELYTGYGNSPLHF. The DNA for the CDR3 is TGTGCCAGCAGTGAACTCTATACAGGGTATGGTAATTCACCCCTCCACTTT. The chain combines TRBV6-1 with TRBJ1-6, with TRBD1 as a possible D gene (6 bases). The CDR3 extends over 17 amino acids. Germline CDR1 and CDR2: MNHNS and SASEGT. The V and J ends lost 2 bases and 6 bases respectively, with 17 bases between them.

The genes are TRBV6-1 and TRBJ1-5; D uncertain. Germline V gives CDR1 MNHNS, CDR2 SASEGT. Trimming left V 4 bases short and J 5 bases short, with 3 bases between. The CDR3 covers 11 residues. CDR3 coding DNA: TGTGCCAGCAGTGGAGATCAGCCCCAGCATTTT. The encoded protein is CASSGDQPQHF.

The CDR3 DNA follows: TGTGCCAGCAGTTACTCGTCACTGGGACAGGGCCACGAGCAGTACTTC. It is translated as CASSYSSLGQGHEQYF. This chain links TRBV6-5 with TRBJ2-7; 9 bases align to TRBD1. V lost 0 bases and J lost 5; bases outside the gene matches: 8. From germline, CDR1 is MNHEY and CDR2 SVGAGI. CDR3 length equals 16 residues.

This sequence joins TRBV11-2 and TRBJ1-4; D remains ambiguous. The ends were cut back, 3 bases at V and 7 bases at J, with 9 bases in the middle. Per the germline V gene, CDR1 is SGHAT and CDR2 is FQNNGV. The CDR3 has 13 residues. CDR3 sequence: CASSLVLGEKLFF. In DNA form, the CDR3 reads TGTGCCAGCAGCTTGGTTCTCGGTGAAAAACTGTTTTTT. Full variable domain (rest looked up from reference TRBV11-2 and TRBJ1-4): EAGVAQSPRYKIIEKRQSVAFWCNPISGHATLYWYQQILGQGPKLLIQFQNNGVVDDSQLPKDRFSAERLKGVDSTLKIQPAKLEDSAVYLCASSLVLGEKLFFGSGTQLSVL.

This rearrangement joins TRBV7-8 to TRBJ1-1; TRBD1 is a possible D gene (5 bases). Germline-derived CDR1 and CDR2 are SGHVS and FQNEAQ. There are 14 residues in the CDR3. Trimming cost V 5 bases and J 3 bases, with 13 bases left between them. As DNA, the CDR3 is TGTGCCAGCAGCCTAACGGGGGGGGACACTGAAGCTTTCTTT. Encoded protein: CASSLTGGDTEAFF.

The V call is TRBV2, the J call TRBJ2-1; D is uncertain. Looked up from germline, CDR1 is SNHLY and CDR2 is FYNNEI. Trimming pared 3 bases from V and 2 bases from J, leaving 8 bases between. The CDR3 is made up of 14 amino acids. CDR3 amino acids: CASSDYNPYNEQFF. The CDR3 DNA sequence: TGTGCCAGCAGTGACTATAACCCCTACAATGAGCAGTTCTTC.

The chain carries TRBV4-1 and TRBJ1-1; no definite D call. Germline CDR1 MGHRA, CDR2 YSYEKL. V lost 2 bases to trimming and J lost 1 base, with 26 bases between them. CDR3 length equals 20 residues. The CDR3 nucleotides read TGCGCCAGCAGCCAATTACTTTCCGAGCGGAACTCGGGCAAGAACACTGAAGCTTTCTTT. It is translated as CASSQLLSERNSGKNTEAFF.

The chain has TRBV5-3 and TRBJ1-4; D is unresolved. TRBV5-3 is designated an ORF whose function remains uncertain. The CDR3 is 17 residues long. Trimming removed 9 bases from V and 5 bases from J, with 26 bases in between. CDR3 residues: CATLTGSTSIGNEKLFF. For the CDR3, the DNA is TGTGCCACCCTGACGGGGTCAACCTCAATAGGGAATGAAAAACTGTTTTTT.

This sequence joins TRBV6-1 and TRBJ1-5, with 7 bases matching TRBD1. The CDR3 is 13 residues long. Germline V CDR1 and CDR2: MNHNS, SASEGT. J lost 7 bases, V lost 4 bases, and 4 bases had no gene match. The CDR3 loop is CASSGQGWQPQHF. The CDR3 bases are TGTGCCAGCAGTGGACAGGGTTGGCAGCCCCAGCATTTT.

The V gene is TRBV6-6, the J gene TRBJ2-3, with TRBD2 matching 9 bases. J lost 2 bases, V lost 2 bases, and 5 bases had no gene match. Germline V lookup: CDR1 MNHNY, CDR2 SVGAGI (reference sequence). This CDR3 contains 16 residues. The CDR3 spells CASSYGLAGFTDTQYF. In DNA, the CDR3 is TGTGCCAGCAGTTACGGGCTAGCGGGGTTCACAGATACGCAGTATTTT.

V gene TRBV9 combines with J gene TRBJ2-2, with 7 positions matching TRBD1. The V gene's germline CDR1 is SGDLS and CDR2 YYNGEE. The CDR3 loop spans 17 amino acids. J gave up 2 bases and V 4 bases, and 11 bases lay outside the gene matches. CDR3 region: CASSPTRDRPNTGELFF. The CDR3 DNA sequence: TGTGCCAGCAGCCCGACCCGGGACAGACCTAACACCGGGGAGCTGTTTTTT.

The chain links TRBV19 to TRBJ1-4; D gene unclear. V lost 0 bases and J lost 8, with 13 bases in between. Germline V gene data show CDR1 as LNHDA and CDR2 as SQIVND (reference sequence). The CDR3 totals 15 residues. In nucleotides, the CDR3 is TGTGCCAGTAGTATAGATCAGGCAGGCAGCGAAAAACTGTTTTTT. Protein: CASSIDQAGSEKLFF.

This clone was detected only once. One end of the junction varies from germline; a read error may be responsible. The chain is built from TRBV7-7 and TRBJ2-3; D is perhaps TRBD2 (6 bases). The germline CDR1 and CDR2 sequences are SSHAT and FNYEAQ (reference sequence). This CDR3 contains 15 residues. The CDR3 region is CASSLAVGGVDTQYF. Here the CDR3 DNA reads TGTGCTAGCAGCTTAGCTGTCGGGGGAGTTGATACGCAGTATTTT.

This sequence joins TRBV5-4 and TRBJ2-2; 10 nucleotides match TRBD2. The germline V gene has CDR1 SGHNT and CDR2 YYREEE (reference sequence). CDR3 length: 14 amino acids. Trimming removed 7 bases from V and 5 bases from J; junction bases left unmatched: 5. The CDR3 is CASSSGRGTGELFF. Here the CDR3 DNA reads TGTGCCAGCTCGAGCGGGAGGGGGACCGGGGAGCTGTTTTTT.

This chain links TRBV7-2 with TRBJ1-2; TRBD1 matches at 10 bases. V lost 4 bases to trimming and J lost 7 bases; unmatched junction nucleotides: 18. Germline CDR1 is SGHTA and CDR2 is FQGNSA. CDR3 size: 18 residues. The DNA for the CDR3 is TGTGCCAGCAGCTCAGTCTTTGGACCGGGACAGGGGACCCGTGGCTACACCTTC. It codes for CASSSVFGPGQGTRGYTF.

This rearrangement joins TRBV18 to TRBJ2-7; D remains unclear. Trimming pared 4 bases from V and 3 bases from J, leaving 10 bases between. CDR1 KGHSH and CDR2 LQKENI come from the germline V gene. The length of the CDR3 is 13 residues. The CDR3 nucleotides are TGTGCCAGCTCACTTCCAGGTTACTACGAGCAGTACTTC. This codes for CASSLPGYYEQYF.

In this sample, this clone turned up once. This sequence joins TRBV30 and TRBJ1-4, with a weak D call TRBD1 (5 bases). V was cut by 3 bases and J by 10 bases, with 21 bases left in between. Germline V lookup: CDR1 GTSNPN, CDR2 SVGIG (reference sequence). This CDR3 is built from 15 residues. The CDR3, as DNA: TGTGCCTGGAGACCTACAGGTTTAGGTTATAGAAAACTGTTTTTT. Translation: CAWRPTGLGYRKLFF. The entire variable domain, with the rest obtained from reference TRBV30 and TRBJ1-4, is as follows: SQTIHQWPATLVQPVGSPLSLECTVEGTSNPNLYWYRQAAGRGLQLLFYSVGIGQISSEVPQNLSASRPQDRQFILSSKKLLLSDSGFYLCAWRPTGLGYRKLFFGSGTQLSVL.

The V gene is TRBV27, the J gene TRBJ2-5, with no clear D. Per germline, CDR1 MNHEY and CDR2 SMNVEV (reference sequence). CDR3 size: 13 residues. The V and J ends lost 5 bases and 4 bases respectively, with 11 bases between them. The CDR3 DNA reads TGTGCCAGCAGTACAACCCTAGTAGAGACCCAGTACTTC. Protein product: CASSTTLVETQYF.

This chain connects TRBV7-2 to TRBJ2-1; D not certain. Germline V gene data show CDR1 as SGHTA and CDR2 as FQGNSA. The CDR3 is made up of 15 amino acids. V gave up 1 base and J gave up 1 base, with 8 bases separating them. The CDR3, as DNA: TGTGCCAGCAGCTTAGTGCAAACTTCCTACAATGAGCAGTTCTTC. This translates into CASSLVQTSYNEQFF.

The genes are TRBV29-1 and TRBJ1-1; possible D gene TRBD1, 5 bases. The germline V and J ends were trimmed by 1 base and 4 bases, with 16 bases remaining between them. CDR1 is SQVTM and CDR2 is ANQGSEA in the germline V gene. The CDR3 contains 15 residues. CDR3: CSVEGGWGAGTEAFF. The CDR3 bases are TGCAGCGTTGAAGGGGGGTGGGGAGCGGGCACTGAAGCTTTCTTT.

This chain joins TRBV9 and TRBJ2-1, with 10 nucleotides matching TRBD2. The CDR3 extends over 15 amino acids. V shed 0 bases and J 6 bases; nucleotides not matched to a gene: 3. CDR1 is SGDLS and CDR2 is YYNGEE in the germline V gene. For the CDR3, the DNA is TGTGCCAGCAGCGTAGAAAGCGGGGGGGCCAATGAGCAGTTCTTC. Protein sequence: CASSVESGGANEQFF.

In nucleotides, the CDR3 is TGCGCCAGCAGCTTGGGCGGGGCCACTGAAGCTTTCTTT. Protein: CASSLGGATEAFF. V is TRBV5-1 and J is TRBJ1-1; D may be TRBD1 (5 bases). CDR1 and CDR2 (germline): SGHRS, YFSETQ. The CDR3 totals 13 residues. The V and J ends lost 0 bases and 4 bases respectively, with 7 bases between them.

DNA for the CDR3: TGCGCCAGCAGCCACAAAGGGGAACAGGGCATGAACACTGAAGCTTTCTTT. This encodes CASSHKGEQGMNTEAFF. The V and J genes are TRBV4-1 and TRBJ1-1; tentative D call: TRBD1 (6 bases). This CDR3 region has 17 residues. Trimming left V 3 bases short and J 0 bases short, with 17 bases between. Per the germline V gene, CDR1 is MGHRA and CDR2 is YSYEKL.

The chain is built from TRBV7-3 and TRBJ2-1, with D tentatively TRBD2 (6 bases). This CDR3 region has 15 residues. Trimming stripped 0 bases from V and 2 bases from J, with 8 bases between. Germline lookup yields CDR1 SGHTA and CDR2 FQGTGA. In nucleotides, the CDR3 is TGTGCCAGCAGCTTAACGGGGGGACCCTACAATGAGCAGTTCTTC. It is translated as CASSLTGGPYNEQFF.

The genes are TRBV5-1 and TRBJ2-3, with TRBD2 identical over 7 bases. Germline CDR1 reads SGHRS; CDR2 reads YFSETQ. This CDR3 has 16 residues. The V and J ends lost 0 bases and 1 base, in that order; junction bases with no gene match: 5. Here the CDR3 DNA reads TGCGCCAGCAGCTTGGCGGGGGGTTTAGGCACAGATACGCAGTATTTT. It translates to CASSLAGGLGTDTQYF. The complete variable domain, with remaining parts taken from reference TRBV5-1 and TRBJ2-3, reads KAGVTQTPRYLIKTRGQQVTLSCSPISGHRSVSWYQQTPGQGLQFLFEYFSETQRNKGNFPGRFSGRQFSNSRSEMNVSTLELGDSALYLCASSLAGGLGTDTQYFGPGTRLTVL.

The chain couples TRBV30 to TRBJ2-7, with a weak D call TRBD1 (6 bases). CDR3 length: 12 residues. The V end was cut by 2 bases, the J end by 9 bases, with 14 bases between. The germline V gene has CDR1 GTSNPN and CDR2 SVGIG (reference sequence). For the CDR3, the DNA is TGTGCCTGGAGTCCTGTAGACAGGCTGCAGTACTTC. Translating gives CAWSPVDRLQYF.

The chain has TRBV19 and TRBJ1-1; the D gene is possibly TRBD1 (5 bases). Looked up from germline, CDR1 is LNHDA and CDR2 is SQIVND (reference sequence). V lost 7 bases to trimming and J lost 6 bases, with 12 bases between them. The CDR3 covers 12 residues. CDR3 bases: TGTGCCAGTATTTTCTACAGGCCTGAAGCTTTCTTT. Translating it yields CASIFYRPEAFF.

This clone was detected only once. V gene TRBV14 combines with J gene TRBJ1-1, with D unclear. The V gene's germline CDR1 is SGHDN and CDR2 FVKESK. V lost 2 bases, J lost 0 bases, and 16 bases lay in between. The CDR3 runs 17 residues. The CDR3 DNA sequence: TGTGCCAGCAGCCAAAGGCTCGGGTATCTTATGAACACTGAAGCTTTCTTT. Its translation: CASSQRLGYLMNTEAFF.